A selection of T cell receptor beta chains follows, all from one sample in a study. Each CDR3 protein is one row after TCRdb ran MiXCR on the RT-PCR reads. The sample has hundreds of thousands of distinct CDR3 sequences, 13% to 15% seen once. The sequenced sample consisted of memory CD4+ T cells from blood. Receptors were obtained from a female donor in good health, serving as a healthy control. Both conserved end residues are part of each CDR3. The order of the fields is D gene, J gene, clone size, V gene, CDR3 DNA, CDR3 protein. The D gene is left open where the match is weak. Expanded clones get a size class; other rows say once, few or many, or leave the size out.

NA TRBJ2-5 few TRBV4-1 TGCGCCAGCAGCCTCAATGGGGAGACCCAGTACTTC CASSLNGETQYF
TRBD2 TRBJ2-1 few TRBV27 TGTGCCAGCAGTCAGAAACCGGGACTAGCGGGCGATTACAATGAGCAGTTCTTC CASSQKPGLAGDYNEQFF
NA TRBJ2-1 NA TRBV6-1 TGTGCCTCGGAGAAGGGTCGTACCTACAATGAGCAGTTCTTC CASEKGRTYNEQFF
NA TRBJ2-1 few TRBV6-5 TGTGCCAGCAGTTCCCTCGCGGGGAATGAGCAGTTCTTC CASSSLAGNEQFF
NA TRBJ2-3 few TRBV6-1 TGTGCCAGCGGATCGCGGAGTCCAGATACGCAGTATTTT CASGSRSPDTQYF
TRBD2 TRBJ2-1 NA TRBV7-2 TGTGCCAGCAGCTTACGGCTCTCGGGACTAGCGGGACGCAATGAGCAGTTCTTC CASSLRLSGLAGRNEQFF
NA TRBJ1-6 few TRBV1 TGCACCAGCAGCCACAGGCTAACTGGTAATTCACCCCTCCACTTT CTSSHRLTGNSPLHF
TRBD2 TRBJ2-3 few TRBV18 TGTGCCAGCTCCCCCGGGACTATAGGCACAGATACGCAGTATTTT CASSPGTIGTDTQYF
NA TRBJ2-5 NA TRBV7-2 TGTGCCAGCAGCCTCAATCATCCGGAGACCCAGTACTTC CASSLNHPETQYF
NA TRBJ2-3 many TRBV7-2 TGTGCCAGCAGCGTAAGGGGGGGCCTGGGAGATACGCAGTATTTT CASSVRGGLGDTQYF
NA TRBJ1-2 many TRBV20-1 TGCAGTGCTACTATGGGGCAGGTGACCGGTGGCTACACCTTC CSATMGQVTGGYTF
NA TRBJ1-5 few TRBV7-2 TGTGCCAGCAGCCTCTGGTCGGCTCAGCCCCAGCATTTT CASSLWSAQPQHF
NA TRBJ1-5 NA TRBV2 TGTGCCAGCAGACAGACAGAGGGAGTGAAGCCCCAGCATTTT CASRQTEGVKPQHF
NA TRBJ2-3 NA TRBV6-5 TGTGCCAGCGCCTTAGCAGATACGCAGTATTTT CASALADTQYF
NA TRBJ2-1 few TRBV7-2 TGTGCCAGCAGCTTAAGCTATGGGCTCCGAGAGCAGTTCTTC CASSLSYGLREQFF
NA TRBJ2-7 many TRBV20-1 TGCAGTGCGCACTCAGGGACGGGGTACGAGCAGTACTTC CSAHSGTGYEQYF
NA TRBJ2-3 NA TRBV2 TGTGCCAGCATCCCCTCCCCCACGGGGACGCAGTATTTT CASIPSPTGTQYF
TRBD2 TRBJ2-3 NA TRBV7-2 TGTGCCAGCAGCTTATATAGCGGGGGCACAGATACGCAGTATTTT CASSLYSGGTDTQYF
NA TRBJ2-1 many TRBV29-1 TGCAGCGTTGCGGCTAGCATCTCCTACAATGAGCAGTTCTTC CSVAASISYNEQFF
NA TRBJ2-4 many TRBV20-1 TGCAGTGCTCGCAGACAGGCCCCCTCGGTGAACATTCAGTACTTC CSARRQAPSVNIQYF
TRBD1 TRBJ2-5 NA TRBV4-3 TGCGCCAGCAGCCAAGAACTAGCAGGGGGCACCGAGACCCAGTACTTC CASSQELAGGTETQYF
NA TRBJ1-5 NA TRBV12-3/TRBV12-4 TGTGCCAGCAGCCCCGGACATGGTGGGGGCAATCAGCCCCAGCATTTT CASSPGHGGGNQPQHF
NA TRBJ1-3 NA TRBV11-2 TGTGCCAGCAGCTTAGTAATGTCAGGGCTCGGAAACACCATATATTTT CASSLVMSGLGNTIYF
NA TRBJ2-3 few TRBV6-1 TGTGCCAGCAGTGAAGGGGCGGGTAGAATTTTAGATACGCAGTATTTT CASSEGAGRILDTQYF
NA TRBJ2-1 many TRBV20-1 TGCAGTGCTACCCCGGGGGGCTCGTACAATGAGCAGTTCTTC CSATPGGSYNEQFF
NA TRBJ2-5 NA TRBV10-2 TGCGCCAGCAGTGAGGGGTGGGGCGCCCTCGGGGAGACCCAGTACTTC CASSEGWGALGETQYF
NA TRBJ2-3 NA TRBV18 TGTGCCAGCTCACCGCCCGGCGGGGTTCACACAGATACGCAGTATTTT CASSPPGGVHTDTQYF
TRBD1 TRBJ2-5 NA TRBV5-1 TGCGCCAGCAGCTTCGGGACAGGGAGAGAGACCCAGTACTTC CASSFGTGRETQYF
NA TRBJ1-1 NA TRBV3-1 TGTGCCAGCAGCCAAGGAGTAGGAACTGAAGCTTTCTTT CASSQGVGTEAFF
NA TRBJ2-1 few TRBV4-3 TGCGCCAGCAGCCAAGGGGCCCAAAATGAGCAGTTCTTC CASSQGAQNEQFF
NA TRBJ2-7 few TRBV18 TGTGCCAGCTCAGGACAAAAAGTCTACGAGCAGTACTTC CASSGQKVYEQYF
TRBD2 TRBJ2-1 many TRBV20-1 TGCAGTGCTTACGTCCTAGCGGGCCCAGGGGAGCAGTTCTTC CSAYVLAGPGEQFF
TRBD2 TRBJ2-7 few TRBV20-1 TGCAGTGCTAGTACTAGCGGGAGTAGATACGAGCAGTACTTC CSASTSGSRYEQYF
TRBD1 TRBJ1-1 NA TRBV5-1 TGCGCCAGCAGCTTGGGGGACAGGGGTGCGGACACTGAAGCTTTCTTT CASSLGDRGADTEAFF
NA TRBJ2-3 many TRBV3-1 TGTGCCAGCAGCCAATTCAACACAGATACGCAGTATTTT CASSQFNTDTQYF
NA TRBJ1-2 NA TRBV7-9 TGTGCCAGCACCAATGGACAGTTGAACTATGGCTACACCTTC CASTNGQLNYGYTF
TRBD1 TRBJ1-2 few TRBV7-8 TGTGCCAGCAGCCCCCAGACAGGGACCTTATCGGGCTACACCTTC CASSPQTGTLSGYTF
NA TRBJ2-1 few TRBV10-3 TGTGCCATCAGTGTGGCGGAGAGCTCCTACAATGAGCAGTTCTTC CAISVAESSYNEQFF
TRBD2 TRBJ2-7 NA TRBV20-1 TGCAGTGCTAGTGGTCTAGCGGGAGTAACCTACGAGCAGTACTTC CSASGLAGVTYEQYF
TRBD2 TRBJ2-7 many TRBV7-3 TGTGCCAGCAGCTTACAAGCCGGGACTAGCTACGAGCAGTACTTC CASSLQAGTSYEQYF
TRBD1 TRBJ2-2 many TRBV12-3/TRBV12-4 TGTGCCAGCAGTTTAGTGGACAGGGTTGCCGGGGAGCTGTTTTTT CASSLVDRVAGELFF
TRBD1 TRBJ1-5 NA TRBV27 TGTGCCAGCTTTGAACAGGGGGCAGGCAATCAGCCCCAGCATTTT CASFEQGAGNQPQHF
TRBD1 TRBJ1-5 NA TRBV6-1 TGTGCCAGCAGTGAAGCTCTCGGACAGGGGGTAGGAATTCGGCCCCAGCATTTT CASSEALGQGVGIRPQHF
NA TRBJ1-2 many TRBV15 TGTGCCACCAGCAGAGATCCCGGACAGCCGCCTTACACCTTC CATSRDPGQPPYTF
NA TRBJ2-7 NA TRBV28 TGTGCCAGCAACCTGGACAGATCATACTACGAGCAGTACTTC CASNLDRSYYEQYF
NA TRBJ1-2 few TRBV12-3/TRBV12-4 TGTGCCAGCAGTCCAGAGATTAACTATGGCTACACCTTC CASSPEINYGYTF
TRBD1 TRBJ1-2 few TRBV6-6 TGTGCCAGCAACCGGGACAGGGAGACCAATGGCTACACCTTC CASNRDRETNGYTF
NA TRBJ1-2 few TRBV4-1 TGCGCCAGCAGCCAAGATCCGGGGGCTGCCTATGGCTACACCTTC CASSQDPGAAYGYTF
NA TRBJ1-3 NA TRBV21-1 TGTGCCAGCATTTTCCGGGACAGGGGCTCTGGAAACACCATATATTTT CASIFRDRGSGNTIYF
NA TRBJ2-7 few TRBV20-1 TGCAGTGCTAATAGCCAGACCCTACATAGCTACGAGCAGTACTTC CSANSQTLHSYEQYF
TRBD2 TRBJ2-1 NA TRBV27 TGTGCCAGCAGTTTAAGTCCGGCCGGGACTAGGAGATTCTTC CASSLSPAGTRRFF
NA TRBJ2-5 many TRBV7-8 TGTGCCAGCAGCTTAGCAGCCTGGGAGGAGACCCAGTACTTC CASSLAAWEETQYF
TRBD2 TRBJ2-3 NA TRBV7-2 TGTGCCAGCAGCACTAGCGGGAGCAGTGAAGATACGCAGTATTTT CASSTSGSSEDTQYF
NA TRBJ2-5 NA TRBV20-1 TGCAGTGCCTCTCGGGGAGGCCAAGAGACCCAGTACTTC CSASRGGQETQYF
NA TRBJ2-7 few TRBV18 TGTGCCAGCTCACCAGCAGGGCTAACCTACGAGCAGTACTTC CASSPAGLTYEQYF
TRBD2 TRBJ2-1 NA TRBV20-1 TGCAGTGCCGTGGGACTAGCGGGAGGGCAGTTCTTC CSAVGLAGGQFF
NA TRBJ1-2 NA TRBV20-1 TGCAGTGCTTCGGACCAGTACTATGGCTACACCTTC CSASDQYYGYTF
TRBD2 TRBJ2-2 few TRBV20-1 TGCAGTGCTCCAGGGTGGACTAGCGGAAAGAACACCGGGGAGCTGTTTTTT CSAPGWTSGKNTGELFF
NA TRBJ2-3 few TRBV20-1 TGCAGTGCTAGTATTTTAAGGGGCTTTACAGATACGCAGTATTTT CSASILRGFTDTQYF